These 3 T cell receptor beta chains share one sample of origin, sequenced in a study of T cells after somatic rescue of genetic block. Only in-frame clones appear in the TCRdb table, and some are missing; sequencing was by immunoSEQ multiplex PCR. The sample yields about 12,000 clones, 65% to 75% seen once. The sample taken for sequencing was peripheral blood mononuclear cells (PBMCs). The receptors shown here come from a boy between 10 and 17 years old.

The V gene is TRBV27, the J gene TRBJ2-7; D unclear. Looked up from germline, CDR1 is MNHEY and CDR2 is SMNVEV (reference sequence). With 3 bases removed from V and 4 bases from J, the gap between germline ends came to 4 bases. The CDR3 extends over 11 amino acids. The CDR3 DNA reads as TGTGCCAGCAGTTTCGGATACGAGCAGTACTTC. Encoded protein: CASSFGYEQYF.

To note about this clone: Other DNA sequences from this sample encode an identical CDR3 as well. The chain uses TRBV7-6 and TRBJ1-6; D remains unclear. This CDR3 has 12 amino acids. Germline assignment: CDR1 SGHVS and CDR2 FNYEAQ. Deletions cut 6 bases from V and 7 bases from J, with 7 bases between. CDR3 sequence reads: CASRNLNSPLHF. Written as DNA, the CDR3 is TGTGCCAGCAGGAACCTGAATTCACCCCTCCACTTT.

The J gene is TRBJ1-6, the V gene TRBV28; 8 bases match TRBD1. From germline, CDR1 is MDHEN and CDR2 SYDVKM. Losses at the gene ends were 10 bases for V and 5 bases for J; bases not matched to a gene: 10. CDR3 length equals 15 residues. CDR3 sequence reads: CATTSQGANNSPLHF. As DNA, the CDR3 is TGTGCCACCACCTCTCAGGGGGCGAATAATTCACCCCTCCACTTT.